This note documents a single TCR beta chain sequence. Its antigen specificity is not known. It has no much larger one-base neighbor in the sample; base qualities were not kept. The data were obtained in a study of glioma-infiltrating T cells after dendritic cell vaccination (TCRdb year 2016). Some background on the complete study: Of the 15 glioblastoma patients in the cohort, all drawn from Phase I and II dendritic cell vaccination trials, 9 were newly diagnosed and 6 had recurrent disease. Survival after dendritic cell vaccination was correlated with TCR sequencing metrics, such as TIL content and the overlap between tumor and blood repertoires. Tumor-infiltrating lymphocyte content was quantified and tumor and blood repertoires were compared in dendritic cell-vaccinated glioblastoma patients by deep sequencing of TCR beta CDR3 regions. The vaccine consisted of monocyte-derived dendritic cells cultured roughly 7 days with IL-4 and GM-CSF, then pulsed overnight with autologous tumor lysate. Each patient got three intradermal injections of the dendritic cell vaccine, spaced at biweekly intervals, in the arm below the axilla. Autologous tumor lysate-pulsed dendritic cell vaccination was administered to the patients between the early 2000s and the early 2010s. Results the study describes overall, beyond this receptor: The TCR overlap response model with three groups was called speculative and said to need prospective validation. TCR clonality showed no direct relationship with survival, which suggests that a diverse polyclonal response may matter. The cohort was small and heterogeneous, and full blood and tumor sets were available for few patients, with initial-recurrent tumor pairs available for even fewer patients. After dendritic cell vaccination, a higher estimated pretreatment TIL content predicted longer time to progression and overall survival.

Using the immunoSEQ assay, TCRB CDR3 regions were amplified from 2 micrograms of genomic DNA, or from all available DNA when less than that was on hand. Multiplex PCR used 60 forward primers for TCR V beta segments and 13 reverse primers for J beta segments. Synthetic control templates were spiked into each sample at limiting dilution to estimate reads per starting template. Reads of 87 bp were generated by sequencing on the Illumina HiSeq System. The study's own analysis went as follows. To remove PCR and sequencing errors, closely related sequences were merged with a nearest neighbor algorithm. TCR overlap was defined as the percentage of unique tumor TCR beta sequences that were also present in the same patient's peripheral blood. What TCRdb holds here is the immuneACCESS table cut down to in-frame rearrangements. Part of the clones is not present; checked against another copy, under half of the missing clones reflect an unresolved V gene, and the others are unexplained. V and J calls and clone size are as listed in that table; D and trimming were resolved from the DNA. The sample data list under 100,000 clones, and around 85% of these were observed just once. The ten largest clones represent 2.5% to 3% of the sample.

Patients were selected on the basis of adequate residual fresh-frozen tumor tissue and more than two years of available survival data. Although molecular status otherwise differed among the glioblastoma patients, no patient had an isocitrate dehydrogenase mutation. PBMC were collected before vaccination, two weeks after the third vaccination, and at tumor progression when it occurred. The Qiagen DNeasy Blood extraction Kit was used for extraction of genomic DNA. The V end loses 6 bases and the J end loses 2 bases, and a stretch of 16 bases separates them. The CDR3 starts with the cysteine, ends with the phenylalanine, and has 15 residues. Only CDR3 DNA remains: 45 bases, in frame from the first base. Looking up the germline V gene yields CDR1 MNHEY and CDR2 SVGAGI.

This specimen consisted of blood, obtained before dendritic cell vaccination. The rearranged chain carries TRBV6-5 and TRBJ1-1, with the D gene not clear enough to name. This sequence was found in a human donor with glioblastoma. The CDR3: CASSNLDGGNTEAFF. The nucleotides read TGTGCCAGCAGCAACCTTGACGGAGGTAACACTGAAGCTTTCTTT.